This T cell receptor (beta chain) was recorded in a study of T cells expressing NK-cell markers. TCRdb reprocessed the 5' RACE reads and reports one entry per CDR3 protein, with no DNA. The table counts a few hundred thousand distinct CDR3 sequences; around 5% lies in the top ten. Germline assignment: CDR1 MNHNS and CDR2 SASEGT. This CDR3 is 15 amino acids long. This clonotype was obtained from a man aged 18 to 70 in good health. This chain connects TRBV6-1 to TRBJ1-4; TCRdb picks TRBD1, but there is no DNA to check that call. The sample consisted of blood T cells: a sorted CD56 or NKG2C T cell subset, CD4+ or CD8+ T cells, or bulk PBMC T cells (not recorded which). The CDR3 reads CASRDGGATNEKLFF.